This TCR beta chain was sequenced during a study of blood T cells in healthy people across ages. The CDR3 runs to 15 residues. CDR1 is LGHNA, CDR2 YSLEER, per germline. The J segment lost 5 bases and the V segment lost 0 bases, leaving 1 base of the junction unmatched. Using a J-beta primer mix together with a sample-barcoded 5' primer, a second PCR was run for roughly 6 to 12 cycles. TCRdb ran MiXCR on the 5' RACE reads and lists one entry per CDR3 protein. The profile shows some 560,000 distinct CDR3 sequences, about 27% of them singletons. This sample also appeared in a second study, on T cells of mothers and their children.

The source is a boy aged 2-9 years in good health. Specimen: blood. The rearrangement uses TRBV4-3 and TRBJ2-3; 11 nucleotides align to TRBD2. The CDR3 DNA follows: TGCGCCAGCAGCCAAGAAGGGACTAGCGGAGATACGCAGTATTTT. Its translation: CASSQEGTSGDTQYF.